Below are 27 T cell receptor beta chains sequenced from a single sample in a study of response to subunit inactivated influenza vaccine. Via MiXCR, TCRdb re-called the RT-PCR reads, giving one row per CDR3 protein. The table shows hundreds of thousands of distinct CDR3 sequences, with 15% to 19% occurring only once. Sequenced here: PBMCs from blood, sampled approximately 12 days after vaccination. Receptors originate from a man in his fifties or sixties who received an inactivated influenza vaccine.

This clonotype was seen repeatedly, ten times or more. This chain connects TRBV5-1 to TRBJ2-5; D may be TRBD2 (5 bases). The germline gives CDR1 SGHRS, CDR2 YFSETQ. The CDR3 covers 14 residues. The V end was cut by 4 bases, the J end by 1 base, with 11 bases between. The CDR3 sequence: CASSPGGSQETQYF. CDR3 DNA: TGCGCCAGCAGCCCCGGAGGCAGCCAAGAGACCCAGTACTTC.

The gene calls are TRBV29-1 and TRBJ2-2; D is unclear. Trimming took off 2 bases at V and 4 bases at J, with 5 bases between the two ends. Germline assignment: CDR1 SQVTM and CDR2 ANQGSEA. The CDR3 extends over 12 amino acids. CDR3 residues: CSVERSTGELFF. The CDR3 DNA sequence: TGCAGCGTTGAAAGGAGCACCGGGGAGCTGTTTTTT.

The chain joins TRBV7-9 to TRBJ2-1; 10 bases map to TRBD1. This CDR3 is built from 14 residues. V shed 5 bases and J 7 bases; nucleotides not matched to a gene: 5. Germline assignment: CDR1 SEHNR and CDR2 FQNEAQ (reference sequence). This CDR3 reads CASSPRDRGNEQFF. The CDR3, as DNA: TGTGCCAGCAGCCCGCGGGACAGGGGTAATGAGCAGTTCTTC.

The chain is built from TRBV5-5 and TRBJ2-2; 10 nucleotides match TRBD2. The germline V gene encodes CDR1 SGHKS and CDR2 YYEKEE (reference sequence). The CDR3 sequence is 18 residues long. V was clipped by 2 bases and J by 0 bases; unmatched bases: 7. The CDR3 nucleotides are TGTGCCAGCAGCTTAAGTCTAGCGGGGGCCTCGAACACCGGGGAGCTGTTTTTT. Protein product: CASSLSLAGASNTGELFF. The complete variable domain, with remaining parts taken from reference TRBV5-5 and TRBJ2-2, reads DAGVTQSPTHLIKTRGQQVTLRCSPISGHKSVSWYQQVLGQGPQFIFQYYEKEERGRGNFPDRFSARQFPNYSSELNVNALLLGDSALYLCASSLSLAGASNTGELFFGEGSRLTVL.

This clonotype has only a few counts. CDR3 DNA sequence: TGTGCCAGCAGCTTAGCGGCTAGTGATCAGCCCCAGCATTTT. As protein: CASSLAASDQPQHF. The genes are TRBV7-9 and TRBJ1-5; unclear D gene. CDR3 size: 14 residues. V lost 0 bases and J 5 bases, leaving 8 bases between the germline ends. Germline V gene lookup returns CDR1 SEHNR and CDR2 FQNEAQ (reference sequence). Full variable domain (outside the CDR3, taken from reference TRBV7-9 and TRBJ1-5): DTGVSQNPRHKITKRGQNVTFRCDPISEHNRLYWYRQTLGQGPEFLTYFQNEAQLEKSRLLSDRFSAERPKGSFSTLEIQRTEQGDSAMYLCASSLAASDQPQHFGDGTRLSIL.

This clonotype showed up just a few times. CDR3: CASSSFLEGGYGYTF. In DNA form, the CDR3 reads TGTGCCAGCAGCTCCTTCTTGGAGGGCGGCTATGGCTACACCTTC. This chain uses TRBV5-4 with TRBJ1-2; D unclear. Germline V lookup: CDR1 SGHNT, CDR2 YYREEE (reference sequence). Trimming removed 3 bases at V and 4 bases at J, with 16 bases between. This CDR3 spans 15 amino acids.

This clonotype was observed a handful of times. The chain carries TRBV6-1 and TRBJ2-3; 9 nucleotides line up with TRBD1. The CDR3 has 16 residues. CDR1 is MNHNS and CDR2 is SASEGT in the germline V gene. J lost 0 bases, V lost 6 bases, and 7 bases had no gene match. The CDR3 DNA is TGTGCCAGCAGACCCCGACAGGGGGAGAGCACAGATACGCAGTATTTT. It translates to CASRPRQGESTDTQYF.

This clonotype was recorded a few times. The CDR3 sequence is CAWSVPPQQNEQFF. The CDR3 DNA sequence: TGTGCCTGGAGTGTACCTCCCCAGCAAAATGAGCAGTTCTTC. The chain links TRBV30 to TRBJ2-1; D gene uncertain. Trimming pared 0 bases from V and 7 bases from J, leaving 13 bases between. The CDR3 has 14 residues. Germline values: CDR1 GTSNPN, CDR2 SVGIG (reference sequence). The entire variable domain, with the rest obtained from reference TRBV30 and TRBJ2-1, is as follows: SQTIHQWPATLVQPVGSPLSLECTVEGTSNPNLYWYRQAAGRGLQLLFYSVGIGQISSEVPQNLSASRPQDRQFILSSKKLLLSDSGFYLCAWSVPPQQNEQFFGPGTRLTVL.

This clonotype has ten or more counts. The chain uses TRBV7-9 and TRBJ2-3; D uncertain. V was pared by 4 bases and J by 7 bases, with 9 bases between. There are 12 residues in the CDR3. Germline V gives CDR1 SEHNR, CDR2 FQNEAQ (reference sequence). The CDR3 sequence is CASSWDFYTQYF. CDR3 bases: TGTGCCAGCAGCTGGGATTTCTATACGCAGTATTTT.

This chain joins TRBV27 and TRBJ2-3; 14 positions match TRBD2. J gave up 4 bases and V 8 bases, and 14 bases lay outside the gene matches. CDR1 is MNHEY and CDR2 is SMNVEV in the germline V gene (reference sequence). CDR3 length: 18 amino acids. As DNA, the CDR3 is TGTGCCAGCGGCCCTGGGAGACTAGCGGGAGGGTTTCCAGATACGCAGTATTTT. This translates into CASGPGRLAGGFPDTQYF.

The chain couples TRBV7-3 to TRBJ1-3; no clear D gene. The ends were cut back, 1 base at V and 0 bases at J, with 10 bases in the middle. The V gene's germline CDR1 is SGHTA and CDR2 FQGTGA. The CDR3 totals 16 residues. DNA of the CDR3: TGTGCCAGCAGCTTAAGTGGGTCGAGCTCTGGAAACACCATATATTTT. It yields the protein CASSLSGSSSGNTIYF.

The chain has TRBV20-1 and TRBJ2-1; either TRBD1 or TRBD2 may fit D (5 bases each). Deletions cut 6 bases from V and 6 bases from J, with 15 bases between. This CDR3 is built from 13 residues. Germline V gene data show CDR1 as DFQATT and CDR2 as SNEGSKA (reference sequence). CDR3 sequence: CSARDRGINEQFF. The CDR3 coding sequence is TGCAGTGCCAGGGACCGGGGAATCAATGAGCAGTTCTTC.

The chain joins TRBV3-1 to TRBJ2-5; D uncertain. The germline V and J ends were trimmed by 0 bases and 1 base, with 9 bases remaining between them. The length of the CDR3 is 15 residues. Per germline, CDR1 LGHDT and CDR2 YNNKEL (reference sequence). DNA of the CDR3: TGTGCCAGCAGCCAAGATTCCACGGCCCAAGAGACCCAGTACTTC. Its protein is CASSQDSTAQETQYF.

The table lists this clonotype with a few counts. This chain links TRBV29-1 with TRBJ2-1; 7 positions agree with TRBD1. CDR1 is SQVTM, CDR2 ANQGSEA, per germline. V lost 6 bases to trimming and J lost 0 bases; unmatched junction nucleotides: 8. This CDR3 spans 15 amino acids. This CDR3 reads CSVATGSSSYNEQFF. CDR3 nucleotides: TGCAGCGTGGCGACAGGGAGTAGCTCCTACAATGAGCAGTTCTTC.

There are a few counts of this clonotype. The rearrangement joins TRBV4-3 to TRBJ2-1, with D perhaps matching TRBD1 or TRBD2 (5 bases each). Germline V gene sequence: CDR1 LGHNA, CDR2 YSLEER. V lost 0 bases and J lost 2, with 17 bases in between. This CDR3 is built from 18 residues. In DNA, the CDR3 is TGCGCCAGCAGCCAAGAGCCGGGAAGGGGTGCTACCTACAATGAGCAGTTCTTC. This sequence encodes CASSQEPGRGATYNEQFF.

This clonotype was counted between two and nine times. The rearrangement joins TRBV14 to TRBJ2-7; D may be TRBD1 (6 bases). The CDR3 totals 15 residues. Germline V CDR1 and CDR2: SGHDN, FVKESK. With 4 bases removed from V and 7 bases from J, the gap between germline ends came to 20 bases. This CDR3 is CASSPSSWQGKEQYF. For the CDR3, the DNA is TGTGCCAGCAGCCCCTCCAGCTGGCAGGGGAAAGAGCAGTACTTC.

The chain links TRBV6-5 to TRBJ2-5, with a tentative D call TRBD2 (6 bases). There are 12 residues in the CDR3. Trimming shortened V by 2 bases and J by 7 bases, and 8 bases separated the two germline ends. Germline V lookup: CDR1 MNHEY, CDR2 SVGAGI. DNA for the CDR3: TGTGCCAGCAGTTACGACGGGGGGACCCAGTACTTC. Translating it yields CASSYDGGTQYF.

This clonotype was recorded a few times. This chain joins TRBV18 and TRBJ2-5; D unclear. Trimming pared 1 base from V and 2 bases from J, leaving 11 bases between. Germline CDR1 is KGHSH and CDR2 is LQKENI. The CDR3 spans 15 residues. CDR3 residues: CASSPLPGRQETQYF. The CDR3 DNA is TGTGCCAGCTCACCACTCCCCGGCAGGCAAGAGACCCAGTACTTC.

This clonotype was seen at least ten times. J is TRBJ2-3 and V is TRBV15, with a possible D match to TRBD1 (6 bases). The germline gives CDR1 LNHNV, CDR2 YYDKDF (reference sequence). The CDR3 has 13 residues. Trimming cost V 2 bases and J 5 bases, with 8 bases left between them. The CDR3 reads CATSRRTVDTQYF. CDR3 nucleotides: TGTGCCACCAGCAGAAGGACAGTAGATACGCAGTATTTT.

The J gene is TRBJ1-5, the V gene TRBV12-3 or TRBV12-4; a possible D gene is TRBD1 (5 bases). The CDR3 loop spans 15 amino acids. Between the trimmed V and J ends, which lost 1 base and 3 bases, there was a span of 10 bases. CDR3 sequence (DNA): TGTGCCAGCAGTTTAGTGGCAGGGTTCAATCAGCCCCAGCATTTT. Residues: CASSLVAGFNQPQHF.

V and J are TRBV29-1 and TRBJ1-5; D not certain. This CDR3 is 13 amino acids long. Germline V lookup: CDR1 SQVTM, CDR2 ANQGSEA. V lost 5 bases and J 0 bases, leaving 8 bases between the germline ends. The CDR3 DNA reads TGCAGCGTTCGGGGAGGTAGCAATCAGCCCCAGCATTTT. Translated: CSVRGGSNQPQHF.

This clonotype was detected a few times. This sequence joins TRBV11-2 and TRBJ2-3; TRBD1 matches at 10 bases. Germline assignment: CDR1 SGHAT and CDR2 FQNNGV. The CDR3 has 19 amino acids. V lost 4 bases, J lost 4 bases, and 17 bases stayed unmatched. CDR3 loop: CASSSPLLRDRGESDTQYF. In DNA form, the CDR3 reads TGTGCCAGCAGCTCACCCCTCCTTCGGGACAGGGGTGAGTCAGATACGCAGTATTTT.

This clonotype has a handful of counts. The V and J genes are TRBV6-5 and TRBJ2-2; D is tentatively TRBD1 or TRBD2 (6 bases each). The CDR3 spans 15 residues. Germline loops: CDR1 MNHEY, CDR2 SVGAGI. Trimming removed 5 bases at V and 5 bases at J, with 15 bases between. The CDR3: CASSTRGGRTGELFF. DNA for the CDR3: TGTGCCAGCAGTACCCGAGGGGGGAGAACCGGGGAGCTGTTTTTT.

The chain has TRBV2 and TRBJ2-1, with 7 bases lining up with TRBD2. Germline V gene data show CDR1 as SNHLY and CDR2 as FYNNEI. CDR3 length: 14 residues. With 1 base clipped from V and 8 bases from J, the junction kept 5 bases outside the gene matches. Written as DNA, the CDR3 is TGTGCCAGCAGTGAAGTGTCGGCGGGAGATGAGCAGTTCTTC. Protein: CASSEVSAGDEQFF. The full variable domain, completed using reference TRBV2 and TRBJ2-1, is EPEVTQTPSHQVTQMGQEVILRCVPISNHLYFYWYRQILGQKVEFLVSFYNNEISEKSEIFDDQFSVERPDGSNFTLKIRSTKLEDSAMYFCASSEVSAGDEQFFGPGTRLTVL.

In this sample, this clonotype turned up a few times. The CDR3 DNA reads TGCGCCAGCAGCCAAGATCTCAGGGAAATTCAGTTCTTC. Translation: CASSQDLREIQFF. This chain connects TRBV4-1 to TRBJ2-1; TRBD1 is a possible D gene (5 bases). V gave up 0 bases and J gave up 13 bases, with 13 bases separating them. From germline, CDR1 is MGHRA and CDR2 YSYEKL. CDR3 length: 13 residues.

The sample holds a few counts of this clonotype. The V gene is TRBV12-3 or TRBV12-4, the J gene TRBJ2-5; a weak D match, TRBD1 (6 bases). The CDR3 loop spans 13 amino acids. Trimming took off 6 bases at V and 4 bases at J, with 12 bases between the two ends. Here the CDR3 DNA reads TGTGCCAGCAGACCAACAGGGTTAGAGACCCAGTACTTC. Its protein is CASRPTGLETQYF.

This clonotype was counted only a few times. The V and J genes are TRBV12-3 or TRBV12-4 and TRBJ1-1; D is ambiguous. V was pared by 2 bases and J by 3 bases, with 10 bases between. This CDR3 comprises 14 residues. DNA of the CDR3: TGTGCCAGCAGTTTACGGAAAAGGGACACTGAAGCTTTCTTT. It yields the protein CASSLRKRDTEAFF.